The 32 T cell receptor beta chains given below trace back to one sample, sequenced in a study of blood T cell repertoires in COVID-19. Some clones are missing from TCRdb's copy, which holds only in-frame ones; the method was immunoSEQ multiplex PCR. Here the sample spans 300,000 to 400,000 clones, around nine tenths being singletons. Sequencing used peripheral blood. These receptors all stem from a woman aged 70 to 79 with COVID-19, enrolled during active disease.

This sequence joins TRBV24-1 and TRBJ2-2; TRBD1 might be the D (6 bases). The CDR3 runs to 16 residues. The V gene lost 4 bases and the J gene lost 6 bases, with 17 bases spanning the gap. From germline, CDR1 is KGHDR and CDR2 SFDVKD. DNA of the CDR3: TGTGCCACCAGTGACCGGACAGAGTTGGCCTCCGGGGAGCTGTTTTTT. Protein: CATSDRTELASGELFF.

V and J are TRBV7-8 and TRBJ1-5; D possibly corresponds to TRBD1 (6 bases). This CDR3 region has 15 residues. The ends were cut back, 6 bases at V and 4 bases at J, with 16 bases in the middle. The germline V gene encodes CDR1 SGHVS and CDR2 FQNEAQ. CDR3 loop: CASSPSTGVNQPQHF. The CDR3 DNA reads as TGTGCCAGCAGTCCCTCGACAGGAGTAAATCAGCCCCAGCATTTT.

CDR3 coding DNA: TGTGCCAGCAGTTATGGCCAACAGAACACCATATATTTT. Encoded protein: CASSYGQQNTIYF. The chain recombines TRBV6-5 with TRBJ1-3, with D unclear. This CDR3 comprises 13 residues. The germline gives CDR1 MNHEY, CDR2 SVGAGI. V lost 3 bases and J 7 bases, leaving 10 bases between the germline ends.

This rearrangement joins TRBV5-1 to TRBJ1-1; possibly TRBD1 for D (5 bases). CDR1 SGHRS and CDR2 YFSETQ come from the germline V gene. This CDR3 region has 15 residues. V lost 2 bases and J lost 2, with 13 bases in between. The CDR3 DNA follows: TGCGCCAGCAGCTTCCAGGGAGGCGGAAACACTGAAGCTTTCTTT. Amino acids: CASSFQGGGNTEAFF.

The CDR3 sequence: CASTGNYGYTF. The CDR3 coding sequence is TGCGCCAGCACAGGGAACTATGGCTACACCTTC. The chain uses TRBV10-2 and TRBJ1-2, with TRBD1 as a possible D gene (5 bases). CDR1 is WSHSY, CDR2 SAAADI, per germline. Trimming shortened V by 7 bases and J by 2 bases, and 5 bases separated the two germline ends. The CDR3 totals 11 residues.

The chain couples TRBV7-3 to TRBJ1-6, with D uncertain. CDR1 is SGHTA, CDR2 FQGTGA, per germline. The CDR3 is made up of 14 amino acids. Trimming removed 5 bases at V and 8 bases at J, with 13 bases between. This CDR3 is CASSPSPRDSPLHF. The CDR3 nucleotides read TGTGCCAGCAGCCCTAGTCCCCGGGATTCACCCCTCCACTTT.

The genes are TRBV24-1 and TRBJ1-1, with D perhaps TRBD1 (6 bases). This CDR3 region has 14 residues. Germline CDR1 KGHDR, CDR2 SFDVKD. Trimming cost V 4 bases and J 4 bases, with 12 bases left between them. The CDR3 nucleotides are TGTGCCACCAGTGACACCAGGGGTGGCACTGAAGCTTTCTTT. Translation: CATSDTRGGTEAFF.

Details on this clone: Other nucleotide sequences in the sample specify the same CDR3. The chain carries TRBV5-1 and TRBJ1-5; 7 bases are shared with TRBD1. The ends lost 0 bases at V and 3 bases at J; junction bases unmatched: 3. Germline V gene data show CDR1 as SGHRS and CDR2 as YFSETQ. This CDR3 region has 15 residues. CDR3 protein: CASSLDGTDNQPQHF. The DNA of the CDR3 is TGCGCCAGCAGCTTGGACGGGACAGACAATCAGCCCCAGCATTTT.

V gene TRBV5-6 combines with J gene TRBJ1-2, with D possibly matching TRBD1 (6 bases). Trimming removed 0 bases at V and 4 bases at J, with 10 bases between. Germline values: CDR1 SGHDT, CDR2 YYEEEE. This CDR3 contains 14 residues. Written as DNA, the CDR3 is TGTGCCAGCAGCTTGGACAGGGCGGCCTATGGCTACACCTTC. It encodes CASSLDRAAYGYTF.

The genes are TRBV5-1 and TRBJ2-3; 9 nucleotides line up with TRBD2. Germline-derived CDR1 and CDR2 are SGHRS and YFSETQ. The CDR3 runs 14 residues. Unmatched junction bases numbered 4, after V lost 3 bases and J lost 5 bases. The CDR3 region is CASSSGLAQDTQYF. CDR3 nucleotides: TGCGCCAGCAGCTCGGGACTAGCACAAGATACGCAGTATTTT.

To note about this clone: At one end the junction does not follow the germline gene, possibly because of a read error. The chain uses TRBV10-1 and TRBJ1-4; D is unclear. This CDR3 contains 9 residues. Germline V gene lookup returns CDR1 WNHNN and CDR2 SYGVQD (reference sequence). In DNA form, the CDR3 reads TGCGCCAGCAGTGGAAAAACTGTTTTT. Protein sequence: CASSGKTVF.

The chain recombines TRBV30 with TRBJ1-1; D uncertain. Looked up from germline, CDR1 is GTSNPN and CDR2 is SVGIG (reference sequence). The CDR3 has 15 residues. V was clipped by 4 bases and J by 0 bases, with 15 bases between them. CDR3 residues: CAWTTRSPMNTEAFF. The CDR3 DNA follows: TGTGCCTGGACAACGAGATCCCCGATGAACACTGAAGCTTTCTTT.

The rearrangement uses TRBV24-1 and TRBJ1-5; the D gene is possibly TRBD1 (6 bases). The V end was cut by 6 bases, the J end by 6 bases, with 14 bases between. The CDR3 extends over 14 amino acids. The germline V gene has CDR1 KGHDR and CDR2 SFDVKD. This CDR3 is CATSRGGVGQPQHF. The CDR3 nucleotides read TGTGCCACCAGTCGAGGGGGGGTCGGTCAGCCCCAGCATTTT.

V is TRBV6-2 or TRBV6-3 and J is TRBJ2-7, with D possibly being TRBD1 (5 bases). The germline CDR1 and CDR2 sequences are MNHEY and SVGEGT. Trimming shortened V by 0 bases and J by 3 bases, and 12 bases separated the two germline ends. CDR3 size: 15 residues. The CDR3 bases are TGTGCCAGCAGTTACTCCCAGGGAAAGGGCTACGAGCAGTACTTC. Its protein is CASSYSQGKGYEQYF.

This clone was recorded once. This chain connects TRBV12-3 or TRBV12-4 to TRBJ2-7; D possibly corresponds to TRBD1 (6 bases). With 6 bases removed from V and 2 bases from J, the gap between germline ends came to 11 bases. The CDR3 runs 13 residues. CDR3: CASRKDSPYEQYF. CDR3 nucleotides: TGTGCCAGCAGAAAGGACAGCCCCTACGAGCAGTACTTC.

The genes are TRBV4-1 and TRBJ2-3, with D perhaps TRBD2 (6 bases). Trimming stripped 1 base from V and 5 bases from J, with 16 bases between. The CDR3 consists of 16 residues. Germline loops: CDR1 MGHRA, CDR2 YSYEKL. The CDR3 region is CASSQGLAMRGDTQYF. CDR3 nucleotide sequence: TGCGCCAGCAGCCAAGGGTTAGCAATGCGGGGAGATACGCAGTATTTT.

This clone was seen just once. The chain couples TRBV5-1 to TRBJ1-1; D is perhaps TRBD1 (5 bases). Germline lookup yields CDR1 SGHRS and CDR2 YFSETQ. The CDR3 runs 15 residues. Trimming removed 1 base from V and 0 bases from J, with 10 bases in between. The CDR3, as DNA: TGCGCCAGCAGCTTGACAGGCAATATGAACACTGAAGCTTTCTTT. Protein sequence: CASSLTGNMNTEAFF.

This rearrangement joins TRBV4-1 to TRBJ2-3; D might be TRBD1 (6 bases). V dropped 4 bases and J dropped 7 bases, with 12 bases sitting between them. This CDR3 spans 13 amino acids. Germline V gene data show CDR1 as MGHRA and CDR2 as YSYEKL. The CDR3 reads CASSPGDTNTQYF. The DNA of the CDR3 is TGCGCCAGCAGCCCAGGGGATACAAATACGCAGTATTTT.

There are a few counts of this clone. Here the CDR3 reads CASSLRTGGWNTEAFF. CDR3 bases: TGTGCCAGCAGTTTAAGGACAGGGGGTTGGAACACTGAAGCTTTCTTT. V gene TRBV27 combines with J gene TRBJ1-1, with 10 bases fitting TRBD1. This CDR3 contains 16 residues. V dropped 2 bases and J dropped 1; count of bases not matched to a gene: 4. Looked up from germline, CDR1 is MNHEY and CDR2 is SMNVEV (reference sequence).

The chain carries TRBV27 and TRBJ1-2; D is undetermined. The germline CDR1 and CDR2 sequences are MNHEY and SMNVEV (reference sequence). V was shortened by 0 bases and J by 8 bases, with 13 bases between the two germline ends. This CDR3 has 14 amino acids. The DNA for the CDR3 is TGTGCCAGCAGTTTATCTCCGGGGTCGGGCGGCTACACCTTC. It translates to CASSLSPGSGGYTF.

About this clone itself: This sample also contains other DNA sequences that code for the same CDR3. The CDR3 nucleotides are TGTGCCAGCTCACGAGACAGGGACACTGAAGCTTTCTTT. Its protein product is CASSRDRDTEAFF. The chain has TRBV18 and TRBJ1-1; 7 nucleotides match TRBD1. The trim removed 4 bases at V and 3 bases at J, leaving 2 bases unmatched. The CDR3 totals 13 residues. The V gene's germline CDR1 is KGHSH and CDR2 LQKENI.

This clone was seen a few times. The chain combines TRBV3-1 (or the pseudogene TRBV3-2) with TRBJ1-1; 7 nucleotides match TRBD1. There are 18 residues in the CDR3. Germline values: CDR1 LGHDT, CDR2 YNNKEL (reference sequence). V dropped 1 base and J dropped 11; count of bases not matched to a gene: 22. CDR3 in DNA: TGTGCCAGCAGCCAAGCTCCTATGGGGACAGAATCCTTGCGTGGGGCTTTCTTT. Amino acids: CASSQAPMGTESLRGAFF.

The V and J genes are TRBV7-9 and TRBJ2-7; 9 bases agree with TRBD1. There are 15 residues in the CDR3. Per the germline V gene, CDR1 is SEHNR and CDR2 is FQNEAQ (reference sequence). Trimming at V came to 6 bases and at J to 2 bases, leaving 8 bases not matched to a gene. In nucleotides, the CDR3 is TGTGCCAGCAGGGAAGGGACAGGGATTACCTACGAGCAGTACTTC. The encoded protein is CASREGTGITYEQYF.

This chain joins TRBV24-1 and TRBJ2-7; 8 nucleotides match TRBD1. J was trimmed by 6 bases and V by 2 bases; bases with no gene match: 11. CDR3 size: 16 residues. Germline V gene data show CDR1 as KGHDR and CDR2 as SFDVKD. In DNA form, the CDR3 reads TGTGCCACCAGTGATTCCGACAGGGGAAGTGTGGGCGAGCAGTACTTC. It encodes CATSDSDRGSVGEQYF.

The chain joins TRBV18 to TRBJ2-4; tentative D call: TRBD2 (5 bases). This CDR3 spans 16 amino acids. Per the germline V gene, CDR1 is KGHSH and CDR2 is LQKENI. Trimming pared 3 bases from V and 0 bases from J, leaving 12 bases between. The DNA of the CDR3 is TGTGCCAGCTCACCCGTAGCGCCGAGAGCCAAAAACATTCAGTACTTC. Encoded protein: CASSPVAPRAKNIQYF.

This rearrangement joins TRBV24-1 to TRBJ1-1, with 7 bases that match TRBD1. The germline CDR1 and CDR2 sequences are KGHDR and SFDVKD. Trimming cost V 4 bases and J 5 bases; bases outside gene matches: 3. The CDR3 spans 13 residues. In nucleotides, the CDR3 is TGTGCCACCAGTGACGAGACAGGGACTGAAGCTTTCTTT. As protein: CATSDETGTEAFF.

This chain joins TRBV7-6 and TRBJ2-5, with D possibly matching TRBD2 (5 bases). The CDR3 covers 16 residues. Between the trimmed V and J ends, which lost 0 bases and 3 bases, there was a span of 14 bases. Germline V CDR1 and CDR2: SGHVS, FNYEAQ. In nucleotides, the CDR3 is TGTGCCAGCAGCTTAGCGCGGGTAGCAAGGGAAGAGACCCAGTACTTC. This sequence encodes CASSLARVAREETQYF.

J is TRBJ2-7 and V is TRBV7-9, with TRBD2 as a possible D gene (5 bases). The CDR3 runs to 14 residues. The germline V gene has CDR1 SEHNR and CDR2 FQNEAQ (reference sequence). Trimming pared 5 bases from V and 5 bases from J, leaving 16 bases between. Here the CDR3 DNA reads TGTGCCAGCAGCCCGCCGCGGGTTTGGGACGAGCAGTACTTC. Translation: CASSPPRVWDEQYF.

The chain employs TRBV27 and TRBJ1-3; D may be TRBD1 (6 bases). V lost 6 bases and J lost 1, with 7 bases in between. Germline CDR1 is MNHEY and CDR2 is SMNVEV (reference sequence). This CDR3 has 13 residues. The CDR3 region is CASRQGSGNTIYF. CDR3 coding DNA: TGTGCCAGCAGACAGGGATCTGGAAACACCATATATTTT.

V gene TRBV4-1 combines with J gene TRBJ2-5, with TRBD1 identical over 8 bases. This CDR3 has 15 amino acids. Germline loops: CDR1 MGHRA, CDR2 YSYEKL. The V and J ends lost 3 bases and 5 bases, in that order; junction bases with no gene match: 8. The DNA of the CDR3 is TGCGCCAGCAGCCAGACCGGGACAGGCGGGGAGACCCAGTACTTC. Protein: CASSQTGTGGETQYF.

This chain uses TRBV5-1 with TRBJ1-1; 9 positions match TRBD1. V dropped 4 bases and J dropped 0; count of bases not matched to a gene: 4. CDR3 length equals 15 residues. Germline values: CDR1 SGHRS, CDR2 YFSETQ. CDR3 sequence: CASSHRTGVNTEAFF. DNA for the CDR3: TGCGCCAGCAGCCATCGGACAGGGGTGAACACTGAAGCTTTCTTT.

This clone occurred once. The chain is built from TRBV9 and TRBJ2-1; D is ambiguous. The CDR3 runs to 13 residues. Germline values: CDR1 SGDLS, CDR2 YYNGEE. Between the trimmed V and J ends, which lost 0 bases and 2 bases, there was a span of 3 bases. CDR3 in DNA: TGTGCCAGCAGCGTAGCAGCCTACAATGAGCAGTTCTTC. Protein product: CASSVAAYNEQFF.